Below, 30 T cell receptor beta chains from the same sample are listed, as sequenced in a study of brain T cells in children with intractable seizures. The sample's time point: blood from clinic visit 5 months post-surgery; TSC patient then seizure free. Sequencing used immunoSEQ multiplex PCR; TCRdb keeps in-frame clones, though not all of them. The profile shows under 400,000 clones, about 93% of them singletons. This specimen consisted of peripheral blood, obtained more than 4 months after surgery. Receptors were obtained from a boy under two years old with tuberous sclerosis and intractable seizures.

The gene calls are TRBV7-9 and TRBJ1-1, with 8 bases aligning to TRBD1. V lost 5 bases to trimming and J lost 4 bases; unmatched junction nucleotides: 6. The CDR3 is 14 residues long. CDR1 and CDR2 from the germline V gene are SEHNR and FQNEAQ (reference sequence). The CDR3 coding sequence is TGTGCCAGCAGCACAGGGGGATGGGGCACTGAAGCTTTCTTT. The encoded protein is CASSTGGWGTEAFF.

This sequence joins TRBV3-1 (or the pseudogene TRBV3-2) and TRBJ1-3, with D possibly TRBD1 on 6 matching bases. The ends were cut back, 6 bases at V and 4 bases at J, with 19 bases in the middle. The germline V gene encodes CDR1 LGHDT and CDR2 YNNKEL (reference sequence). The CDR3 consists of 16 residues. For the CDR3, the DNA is TGTGCCAGCAGTCAGACCGTAGGGGGGCTAGGAAACACCATATATTTT. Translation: CASSQTVGGLGNTIYF.

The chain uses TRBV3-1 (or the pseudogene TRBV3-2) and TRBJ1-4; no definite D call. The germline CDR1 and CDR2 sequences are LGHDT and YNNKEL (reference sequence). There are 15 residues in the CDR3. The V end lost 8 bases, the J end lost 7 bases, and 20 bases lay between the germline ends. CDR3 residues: CASGMVRRGLEKLFF. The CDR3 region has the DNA TGTGCCAGCGGAATGGTAAGAAGAGGACTTGAAAAACTGTTTTTT.

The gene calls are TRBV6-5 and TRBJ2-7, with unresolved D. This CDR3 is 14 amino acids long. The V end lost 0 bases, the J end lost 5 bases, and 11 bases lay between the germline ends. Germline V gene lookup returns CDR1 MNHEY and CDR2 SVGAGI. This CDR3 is CASSYSKRPHEQYF. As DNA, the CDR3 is TGTGCCAGCAGTTACTCGAAACGTCCCCACGAGCAGTACTTC.

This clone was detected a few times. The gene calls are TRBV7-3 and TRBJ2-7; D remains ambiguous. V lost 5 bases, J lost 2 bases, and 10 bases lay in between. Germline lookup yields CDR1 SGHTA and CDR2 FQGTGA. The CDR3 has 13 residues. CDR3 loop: CASSTDGAYEQYF. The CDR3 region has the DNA TGTGCCAGCAGCACCGACGGTGCCTACGAGCAGTACTTC.

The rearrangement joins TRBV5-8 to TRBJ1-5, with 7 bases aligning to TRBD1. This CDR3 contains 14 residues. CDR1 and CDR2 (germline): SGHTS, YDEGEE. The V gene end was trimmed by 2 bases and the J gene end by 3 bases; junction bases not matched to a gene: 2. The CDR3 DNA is TGTGCCAGCAGCTTACAGGGGATCAATCAGCCCCAGCATTTT. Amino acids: CASSLQGINQPQHF.

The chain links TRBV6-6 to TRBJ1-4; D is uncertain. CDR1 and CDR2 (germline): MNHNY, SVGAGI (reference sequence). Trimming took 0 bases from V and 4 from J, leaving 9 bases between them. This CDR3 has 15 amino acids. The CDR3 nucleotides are TGTGCCAGCAGTTACTCGTCAACACGTAATGAAAAACTGTTTTTT. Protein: CASSYSSTRNEKLFF.

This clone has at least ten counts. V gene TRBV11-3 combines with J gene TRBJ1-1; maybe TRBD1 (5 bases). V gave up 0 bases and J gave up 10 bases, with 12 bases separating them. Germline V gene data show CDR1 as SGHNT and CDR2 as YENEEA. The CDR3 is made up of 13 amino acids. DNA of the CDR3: TGTGCCAGCAGCTTAGACCTTTTGGGGCGAGCTTTCTTT. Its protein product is CASSLDLLGRAFF.

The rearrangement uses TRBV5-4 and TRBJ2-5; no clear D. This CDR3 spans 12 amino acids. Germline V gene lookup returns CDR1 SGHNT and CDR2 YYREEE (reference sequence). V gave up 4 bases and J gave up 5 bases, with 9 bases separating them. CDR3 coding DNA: TGTGCCAGCAGCCAACTCGGGGAGACCCAGTACTTC. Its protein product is CASSQLGETQYF.

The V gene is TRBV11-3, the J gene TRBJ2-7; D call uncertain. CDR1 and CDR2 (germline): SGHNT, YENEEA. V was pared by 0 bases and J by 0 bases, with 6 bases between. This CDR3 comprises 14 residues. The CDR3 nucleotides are TGTGCCAGCAGCTTAGAGGACCTCTCCTACGAGCAGTACTTC. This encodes CASSLEDLSYEQYF.

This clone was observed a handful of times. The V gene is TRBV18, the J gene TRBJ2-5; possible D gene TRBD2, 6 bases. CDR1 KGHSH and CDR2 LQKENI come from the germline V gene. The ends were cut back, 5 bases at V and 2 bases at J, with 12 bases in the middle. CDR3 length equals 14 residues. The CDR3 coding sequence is TGTGCCAGCTCAGCTCTGCGGGGTCAAGAGACCCAGTACTTC. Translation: CASSALRGQETQYF.

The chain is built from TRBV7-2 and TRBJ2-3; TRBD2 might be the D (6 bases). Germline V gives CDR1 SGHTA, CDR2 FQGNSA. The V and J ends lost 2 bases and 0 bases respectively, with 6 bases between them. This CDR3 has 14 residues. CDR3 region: CASSLSGSTDTQYF. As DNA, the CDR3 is TGTGCCAGCAGCTTAAGCGGGAGCACAGATACGCAGTATTTT.

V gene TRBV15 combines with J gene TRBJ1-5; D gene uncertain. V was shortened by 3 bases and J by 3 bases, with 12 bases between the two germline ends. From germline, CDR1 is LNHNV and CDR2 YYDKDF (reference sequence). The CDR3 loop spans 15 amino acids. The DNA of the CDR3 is TGTGCCACCAGCAGGGAGGGTGGCGACAATCAGCCCCAGCATTTT. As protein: CATSREGGDNQPQHF.

DNA for the CDR3: TGTGCCAGCAGCTTAGAGGGCCTAAGGACTGAGCAGTTCTTC. It codes for CASSLEGLRTEQFF. The chain combines TRBV11-2 with TRBJ2-1; D is uncertain. Germline V gene data show CDR1 as SGHAT and CDR2 as FQNNGV. The CDR3 has 14 amino acids. V dropped 0 bases and J dropped 9 bases, with 12 bases sitting between them.

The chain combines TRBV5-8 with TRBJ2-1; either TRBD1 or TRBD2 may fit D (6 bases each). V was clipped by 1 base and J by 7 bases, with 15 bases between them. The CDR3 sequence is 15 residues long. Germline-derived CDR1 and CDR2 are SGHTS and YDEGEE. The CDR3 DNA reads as TGTGCCAGCAGCTTGAACGGGGGCGTTTATAATGAGCAGTTCTTC. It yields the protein CASSLNGGVYNEQFF.

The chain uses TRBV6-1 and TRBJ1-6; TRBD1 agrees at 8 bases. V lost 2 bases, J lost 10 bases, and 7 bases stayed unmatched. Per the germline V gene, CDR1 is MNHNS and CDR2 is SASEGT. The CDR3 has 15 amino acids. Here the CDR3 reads CASSETQGAGSPLHF. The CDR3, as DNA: TGTGCCAGCAGTGAAACTCAGGGGGCTGGGTCACCCCTCCACTTT.

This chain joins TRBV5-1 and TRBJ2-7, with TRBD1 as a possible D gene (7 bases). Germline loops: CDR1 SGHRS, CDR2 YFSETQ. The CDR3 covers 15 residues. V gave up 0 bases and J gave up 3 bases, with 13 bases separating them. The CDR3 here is CASSLEAGGHYEQYF. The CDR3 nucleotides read TGCGCCAGCAGCTTGGAGGCAGGGGGGCACTACGAGCAGTACTTC.

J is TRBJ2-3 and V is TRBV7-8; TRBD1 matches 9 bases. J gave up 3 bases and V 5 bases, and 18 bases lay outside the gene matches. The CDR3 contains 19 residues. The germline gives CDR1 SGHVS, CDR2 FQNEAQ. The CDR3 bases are TGTGCCAGCAGCGGGCGGACAGGGGAGACCCCAGAGCGGACAGATACGCAGTATTTT. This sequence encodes CASSGRTGETPERTDTQYF.

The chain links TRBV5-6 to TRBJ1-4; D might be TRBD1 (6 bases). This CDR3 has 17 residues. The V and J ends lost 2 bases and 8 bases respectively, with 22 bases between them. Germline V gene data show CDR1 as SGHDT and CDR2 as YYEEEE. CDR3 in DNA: TGTGCCAGCAGCTTAAGGAGTGGTGACAGGAAATGGGAAAAACTGTTTTTT. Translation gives CASSLRSGDRKWEKLFF.

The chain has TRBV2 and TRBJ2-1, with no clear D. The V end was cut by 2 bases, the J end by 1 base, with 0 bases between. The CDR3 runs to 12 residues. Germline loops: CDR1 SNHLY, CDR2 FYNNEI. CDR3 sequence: CASSESYNEQFF. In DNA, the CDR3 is TGTGCCAGCAGTGAATCCTACAATGAGCAGTTCTTC.

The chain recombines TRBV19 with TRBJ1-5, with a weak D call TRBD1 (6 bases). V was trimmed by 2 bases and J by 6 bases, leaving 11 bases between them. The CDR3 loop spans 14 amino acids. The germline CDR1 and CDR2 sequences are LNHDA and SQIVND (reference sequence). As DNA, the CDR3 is TGTGCCAGTAGTATACAGGGGACGCGTCAGCCCCAGCATTTT. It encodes CASSIQGTRQPQHF.

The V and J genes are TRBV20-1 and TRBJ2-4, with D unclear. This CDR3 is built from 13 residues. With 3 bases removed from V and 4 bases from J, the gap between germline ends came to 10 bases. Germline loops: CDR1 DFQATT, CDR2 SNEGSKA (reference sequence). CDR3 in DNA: TGCAGTGCTAGTACGGTAGCTAAAAACATTCAGTACTTC. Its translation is CSASTVAKNIQYF.

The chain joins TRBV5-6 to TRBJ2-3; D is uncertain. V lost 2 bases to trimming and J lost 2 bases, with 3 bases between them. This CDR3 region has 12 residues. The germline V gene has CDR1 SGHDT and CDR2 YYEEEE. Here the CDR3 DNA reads TGTGCCAGCAGCTTCAACACAGATACGCAGTATTTT. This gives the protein CASSFNTDTQYF. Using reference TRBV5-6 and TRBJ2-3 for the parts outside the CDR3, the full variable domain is DAGVTQSPTHLIKTRGQQVTLRCSPKSGHDTVSWYQQALGQGPQFIFQYYEEEERQRGNFPDRFSGHQFPNYSSELNVNALLLGDSALYLCASSFNTDTQYFGPGTRLTVL.

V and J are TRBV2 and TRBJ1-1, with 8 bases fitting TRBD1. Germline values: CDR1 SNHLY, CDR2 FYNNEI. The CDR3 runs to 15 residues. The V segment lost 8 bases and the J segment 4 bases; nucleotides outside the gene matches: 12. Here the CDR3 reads CASLRPQGVVTEAFF. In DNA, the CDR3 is TGTGCCAGCTTACGCCCACAGGGGGTGGTCACTGAAGCTTTCTTT. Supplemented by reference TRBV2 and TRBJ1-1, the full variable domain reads EPEVTQTPSHQVTQMGQEVILRCVPISNHLYFYWYRQILGQKVEFLVSFYNNEISEKSEIFDDQFSVERPDGSNFTLKIRSTKLEDSAMYFCASLRPQGVVTEAFFGQGTRLTVV.

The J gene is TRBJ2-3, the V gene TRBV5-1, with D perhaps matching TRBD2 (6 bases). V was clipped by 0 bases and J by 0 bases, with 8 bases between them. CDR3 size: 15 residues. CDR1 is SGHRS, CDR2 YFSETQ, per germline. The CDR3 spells CASSLAGTSTDTQYF. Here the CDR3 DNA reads TGCGCCAGCAGCTTGGCCGGGACTAGCACAGATACGCAGTATTTT.

CDR3 nucleotides: TGCAGTGCTAGTGGGAGCGGGGGGGCAGAAGTTATCAATGAGCAGTTCTTC. Its protein product is CSASGSGGAEVINEQFF. The chain joins TRBV20-1 to TRBJ2-1, with 10 bases lining up with TRBD2. CDR1 DFQATT and CDR2 SNEGSKA come from the germline V gene (reference sequence). Trimming cost V 3 bases and J 6 bases; bases outside gene matches: 14. This CDR3 is 17 amino acids long.

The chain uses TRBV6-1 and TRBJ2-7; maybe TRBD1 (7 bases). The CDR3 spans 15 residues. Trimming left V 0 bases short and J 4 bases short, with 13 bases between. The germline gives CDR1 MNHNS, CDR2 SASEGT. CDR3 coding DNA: TGTGCCAGCAGTGAAGCTGAGACAGGGAGGTACGAGCAGTACTTC. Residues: CASSEAETGRYEQYF.

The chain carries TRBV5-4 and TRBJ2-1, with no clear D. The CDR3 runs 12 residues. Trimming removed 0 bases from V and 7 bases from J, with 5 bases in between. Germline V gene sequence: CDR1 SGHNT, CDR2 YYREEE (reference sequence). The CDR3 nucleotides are TGTGCCAGCAGCTTGGTACTAAATGAGCAGTTCTTC. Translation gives CASSLVLNEQFF.

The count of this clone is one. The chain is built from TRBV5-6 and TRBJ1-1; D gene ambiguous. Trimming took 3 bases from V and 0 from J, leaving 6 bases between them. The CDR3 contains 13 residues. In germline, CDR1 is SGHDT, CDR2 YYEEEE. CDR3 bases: TGTGCCAGCAGCTACGGTGTGAACACTGAAGCTTTCTTT. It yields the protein CASSYGVNTEAFF.

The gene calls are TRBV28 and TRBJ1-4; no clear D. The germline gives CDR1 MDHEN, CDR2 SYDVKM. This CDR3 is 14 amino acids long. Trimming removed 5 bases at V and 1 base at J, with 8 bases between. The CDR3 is CASSPVVTNEKLFF. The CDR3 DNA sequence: TGTGCCAGCAGTCCAGTGGTAACTAATGAAAAACTGTTTTTT.